This T cell receptor beta chain stems from a study of blood T cell repertoires in COVID-19. Study information: From T cells, B-cell-depleted T cells, or PBMCs came the material, which was cDNA or gDNA.

Assay: immunoSEQ multiplex PCR; the TCRdb copy retains only in-frame clones and omits some. The sample includes some 290,000 clones, roughly 90% of them seen just once. Germline trimming cut 2 bases from V and 4 bases from J; bases unmatched to any gene: 6. Germline-derived CDR1 and CDR2 are SGHKS and YYEKEE (reference sequence). The CDR3 spans 15 residues. The sequenced sample was peripheral blood. The receptor was derived from a woman aged 30 to 39 with COVID-19, enrolled during active disease. The rearrangement links TRBV5-5 to TRBJ2-5, with 9 bases identical to TRBD1. The CDR3 DNA is TGTGCCAGCAGCTTTCAAGGGACAGGGACAGAGACCCAGTACTTC. The encoded protein is CASSFQGTGTETQYF.